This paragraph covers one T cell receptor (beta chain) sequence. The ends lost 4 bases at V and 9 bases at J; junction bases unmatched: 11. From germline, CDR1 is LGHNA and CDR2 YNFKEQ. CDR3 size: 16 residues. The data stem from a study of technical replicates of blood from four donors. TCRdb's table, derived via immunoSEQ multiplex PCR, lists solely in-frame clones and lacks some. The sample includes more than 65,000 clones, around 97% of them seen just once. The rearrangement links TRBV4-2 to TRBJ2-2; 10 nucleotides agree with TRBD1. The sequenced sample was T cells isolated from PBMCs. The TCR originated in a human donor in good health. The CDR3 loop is CASSPLGQGVEWELFF. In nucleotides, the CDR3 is TGTGCCAGCAGCCCCCTCGGACAGGGGGTTGAGTGGGAGCTGTTTTTT.